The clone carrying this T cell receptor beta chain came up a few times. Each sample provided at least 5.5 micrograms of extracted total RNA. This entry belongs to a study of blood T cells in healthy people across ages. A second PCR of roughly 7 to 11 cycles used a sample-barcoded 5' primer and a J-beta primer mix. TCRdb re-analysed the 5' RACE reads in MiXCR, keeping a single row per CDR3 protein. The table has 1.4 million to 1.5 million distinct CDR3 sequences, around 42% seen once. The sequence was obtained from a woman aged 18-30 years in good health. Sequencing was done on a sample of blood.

The CDR3 DNA reads TGTGCCAGCAGCGTAGAGGGTTGGGGTAGCGGGAGGAGTAGGAATGAGCAGTTCTTC. It specifies CASSVEGWGSGRSRNEQFF. This chain links TRBV9 with TRBJ2-1; 10 bases agree with TRBD2. Germline CDR1 is SGDLS and CDR2 is YYNGEE. The CDR3 sequence is 19 residues long. J was trimmed by 7 bases and V by 0 bases; bases with no gene match: 16.